Below are 30 T cell receptor beta chains sequenced from a single sample in a study of cytomegalovirus exposure and HLA in healthy donors. The PCR contained 60 Vbeta and 13 Jbeta primers. Some clones are missing from TCRdb's copy, which holds only in-frame ones; the method was immunoSEQ multiplex PCR. In all, the sample yields 25,000 to 35,000 clones. The sequencing input was PBMCs. The receptors come from a woman between 40 and 50 years old in good health and CMV-seropositive.

The chain employs TRBV6-6 and TRBJ2-7; TRBD2 matches at 7 bases. The germline CDR1 and CDR2 sequences are MNHNY and SVGAGI (reference sequence). This CDR3 contains 15 residues. V lost 0 bases and J lost 1; bases outside the gene matches: 3. CDR3 nucleotides: TGTGCCAGCAGTTACTCGGGGGGGTCATCCTACGAGCAGTACTTC. Encoded protein: CASSYSGGSSYEQYF.

V is TRBV28 and J is TRBJ1-4; perhaps TRBD1 as D (5 bases). Germline V gene data show CDR1 as MDHEN and CDR2 as SYDVKM. Trimming left V 3 bases short and J 4 bases short, with 9 bases between. The CDR3 loop spans 14 amino acids. The CDR3 spells CASSLGQLNEKLFF. Written as DNA, the CDR3 is TGTGCCAGCAGTTTGGGGCAGCTTAATGAAAAACTGTTTTTT. The full variable domain, its missing parts supplied by reference TRBV28 and TRBJ1-4, is DVKVTQSSRYLVKRTGEKVFLECVQDMDHENMFWYRQDPGLGLRLIYFSYDVKMKEKGDIPEGYSVSREKKERFSLILESASTNQTSMYLCASSLGQLNEKLFFGSGTQLSVL.

The rearrangement joins TRBV4-2 to TRBJ2-1, with 7 bases fitting TRBD2. V trimming: 0 bases; J trimming: 8 bases; junction bases outside the gene matches: 10. The CDR3 length is 16 residues. Looked up from germline, CDR1 is LGHNA and CDR2 is YNFKEQ. Here the CDR3 DNA reads TGTGCCAGCAGCCAAGATCACGGGACTACTATCGATGAGCAGTTCTTC. It translates to CASSQDHGTTIDEQFF.

The chain recombines TRBV30 with TRBJ1-3, with a possible D match to TRBD1 (6 bases). Trimming removed 3 bases from V and 0 bases from J, with 12 bases in between. CDR1 GTSNPN and CDR2 SVGIG come from the germline V gene (reference sequence). The CDR3 runs to 15 residues. In nucleotides, the CDR3 is TGTGCCTGGAGGCTACAGGGAGCCTCTGGAAACACCATATATTTT. Protein sequence: CAWRLQGASGNTIYF.

The chain has TRBV4-1 and TRBJ2-3, with D maybe TRBD1 (5 bases). The CDR3 has 17 amino acids. Trimming took 0 bases from V and 1 from J, leaving 14 bases between them. CDR1 is MGHRA, CDR2 YSYEKL, per germline. CDR3 loop: CASSQDQGAMGTDTQYF. The CDR3 DNA is TGCGCCAGCAGCCAAGATCAAGGGGCAATGGGCACAGATACGCAGTATTTT.

The rearrangement uses TRBV7-9 and TRBJ2-3, with 8 positions matching TRBD2. The CDR3 runs to 17 residues. The ends lost 1 base at V and 4 bases at J; junction bases unmatched: 10. The germline gives CDR1 SEHNR, CDR2 FQNEAQ (reference sequence). The CDR3 region has the DNA TGTGCCAGCAGCTTAGATTTGACAGCGGGAGTCCCAGATACGCAGTATTTT. Its protein product is CASSLDLTAGVPDTQYF.

The chain uses TRBV6-1 and TRBJ2-7; D might be TRBD2 (6 bases). The CDR3 is 13 residues long. CDR1 is MNHNS and CDR2 is SASEGT in the germline V gene. The V end lost 9 bases, the J end lost 3 bases, and 15 bases lay between the germline ends. As DNA, the CDR3 is TGTGCCAGTACGGGAGCGACAGACTACGAGCAGTACTTC. It yields the protein CASTGATDYEQYF.

The chain combines TRBV7-9 with TRBJ1-4; D gene unclear. Germline assignment: CDR1 SEHNR and CDR2 FQNEAQ (reference sequence). The ends were cut back, 11 bases at V and 0 bases at J, with 7 bases in the middle. The CDR3 is 12 amino acids. CDR3 region: CAEGTTNEKLFF. The CDR3 nucleotides are TGTGCCGAGGGAACAACTAATGAAAAACTGTTTTTT.

The chain couples TRBV28 to TRBJ2-2, with D unclear. Germline CDR1 reads MDHEN; CDR2 reads SYDVKM. Trimming pared 3 bases from V and 4 bases from J, leaving 9 bases between. The CDR3 length is 14 residues. The CDR3 coding sequence is TGTGCCAGCAGTTTTTTGAGAGGCACCGGGGAGCTGTTTTTT. It yields the protein CASSFLRGTGELFF.

This chain joins TRBV28 and TRBJ2-1; no reliable D call. Germline V lookup: CDR1 MDHEN, CDR2 SYDVKM. The V end lost 7 bases, the J end lost 5 bases, and 6 bases lay between the germline ends. The CDR3 has 11 amino acids. This CDR3 reads CASTLHNEQFF. The DNA of the CDR3 is TGTGCCAGCACCCTACACAATGAGCAGTTCTTC.

The chain employs TRBV2 and TRBJ2-7; 12 bases agree with TRBD2. V shed 6 bases, J shed 6 bases, and the junction held 9 bases outside the gene matches. Germline V gives CDR1 SNHLY, CDR2 FYNNEI. The CDR3 runs 15 residues. This chain's CDR3 is CASRELAGGSGEQYF. The CDR3 nucleotides are TGTGCCAGCAGGGAACTAGCGGGAGGTTCGGGCGAGCAGTACTTC.

This chain joins TRBV15 and TRBJ1-2; possible D gene TRBD1, 5 bases. Germline V gene sequence: CDR1 LNHNV, CDR2 YYDKDF (reference sequence). The CDR3 contains 13 residues. The V and J ends lost 5 bases and 1 base respectively, with 8 bases between them. CDR3 sequence: CATSVDSNYGYTF. Here the CDR3 DNA reads TGTGCCACCAGCGTCGACAGTAACTATGGCTACACCTTC.

The chain recombines TRBV4-3 with TRBJ2-7, with a weak D call TRBD2 (6 bases). V dropped 3 bases and J dropped 0 bases, with 9 bases sitting between them. This CDR3 region has 14 residues. Germline CDR1 and CDR2: LGHNA and YSLEER. The CDR3 reads CASSQEGSSYEQYF. The CDR3 nucleotides are TGCGCCAGCAGCCAGGAGGGGAGCTCCTACGAGCAGTACTTC.

Concerning this clone: Germline is not matched at one junction end, which may reflect a read error. The gene calls are TRBV30 and TRBJ1-2; maybe TRBD1 (6 bases). Germline loops: CDR1 GTSNPN, CDR2 SVGIG (reference sequence). The length of the CDR3 is 15 residues. Written as DNA, the CDR3 is TGTGCCGGGAGTCAATCCCAGGGGTCCCGCTATGGCTACACCTTC. It yields the protein CAGSQSQGSRYGYTF.

The chain joins TRBV2 to TRBJ2-1, with 7 positions matching TRBD2. Germline CDR1 SNHLY, CDR2 FYNNEI. The CDR3 extends over 14 amino acids. J was trimmed by 7 bases and V by 7 bases; bases with no gene match: 10. As DNA, the CDR3 is TGTGCCAGCAAACGGGAGGCCTCTTGGAATGAGCAGTTCTTC. Protein: CASKREASWNEQFF.

The V and J genes are TRBV9 and TRBJ2-3, with 11 bases aligning to TRBD2. CDR3 length: 15 residues. V shed 0 bases, J shed 10 bases, and the junction held 7 bases outside the gene matches. Germline CDR1 and CDR2: SGDLS and YYNGEE. CDR3 amino acids: CASSVGNSGRASQYF. The CDR3 DNA reads as TGTGCCAGCAGCGTAGGAAATAGCGGGAGGGCCTCGCAGTATTTT.

The chain employs TRBV18 and TRBJ1-5, with TRBD1 matching 10 bases. The ends lost 6 bases at V and 5 bases at J; junction bases unmatched: 7. CDR3 length: 15 amino acids. Germline CDR1 and CDR2: KGHSH and LQKENI. For the CDR3, the DNA is TGTGCCAGCTCTCACGACAGGGGGCCGGATCAGCCCCAGCATTTT. This sequence encodes CASSHDRGPDQPQHF.

The chain couples TRBV29-1 to TRBJ2-1; perhaps TRBD2 as D (5 bases). The V gene lost 6 bases and the J gene lost 4 bases, with 10 bases spanning the gap. This CDR3 comprises 12 residues. Germline CDR1 and CDR2: SQVTM and ANQGSEA. CDR3 amino acids: CSVDSAYNEQFF. CDR3 DNA sequence: TGCAGCGTGGATAGCGCGTACAATGAGCAGTTCTTC.

CDR3 in DNA: TGCAGCGTCAACTCCCCCGCAGGGTCTACGAGCGGGAGGTACAATGAGCAGTTCTTC. Its translation is CSVNSPAGSTSGRYNEQFF. The chain combines TRBV29-1 with TRBJ2-1, with TRBD2 identical over 9 bases. After removal of 6 bases from V and 4 bases from J, the junction contained 22 bases not matched to a gene. CDR3 length equals 19 residues. The germline V gene has CDR1 SQVTM and CDR2 ANQGSEA.

On this clone itself: At one end, the junction sequence differs from germline, possibly due to a read error. The chain employs TRBV30 and TRBJ2-7; 8 bases match TRBD1. The V gene's germline CDR1 is GTSNPN and CDR2 SVGIG (reference sequence). This CDR3 has 15 residues. The CDR3 nucleotides read TGTGCCGGGAGTGGGGACAGGTCAGGGGTTTACGAGCAGTACTTC. Its translation: CAGSGDRSGVYEQYF.

V gene TRBV5-4 combines with J gene TRBJ1-1; a weak D match, TRBD1 (6 bases). Germline CDR1 is SGHNT and CDR2 is YYREEE (reference sequence). Trimming shortened V by 2 bases and J by 6 bases, and 14 bases separated the two germline ends. The CDR3 is 14 amino acids. The CDR3 DNA reads as TGTGCCAGCAGCTTAACAGGGATGGTGGCTGAAGCTTTCTTT. Its protein product is CASSLTGMVAEAFF.

This chain links TRBV19 with TRBJ2-1; D is possibly TRBD1 (6 bases). This CDR3 contains 14 residues. Trimming took off 10 bases at V and 5 bases at J, with 18 bases between the two ends. Germline CDR1 LNHDA, CDR2 SQIVND (reference sequence). DNA of the CDR3: TGTGCCACCACTACAGGGTCCCCCGACAATGAGCAGTTCTTC. It translates to CATTTGSPDNEQFF.

This chain uses TRBV5-6 with TRBJ2-1; TRBD1 matches 8 bases. Germline assignment: CDR1 SGHDT and CDR2 YYEEEE. Losses at the gene ends were 4 bases for V and 7 bases for J; bases not matched to a gene: 7. The CDR3 has 14 amino acids. CDR3: CASSPRQGRNEQFF. The CDR3 DNA reads TGTGCCAGCAGCCCGAGACAGGGGAGGAATGAGCAGTTCTTC.

The rearrangement links TRBV5-1 to TRBJ1-3; possible D gene TRBD1, 6 bases. The CDR3 has 15 amino acids. From germline, CDR1 is SGHRS and CDR2 YFSETQ. V lost 5 bases and J lost 0, with 12 bases in between. Here the CDR3 reads CASSSGTISGNTIYF. CDR3 bases: TGCGCCAGCAGTTCCGGGACAATCTCTGGAAACACCATATATTTT.

The chain carries TRBV19 and TRBJ2-2, with TRBD1 matching 10 bases. This CDR3 spans 16 amino acids. V was pared by 7 bases and J by 4 bases, with 9 bases of the junction left unmatched. Germline CDR1 LNHDA, CDR2 SQIVND (reference sequence). The CDR3 reads CASNNPGQGFTGELFF. CDR3 DNA: TGTGCCAGTAATAACCCGGGACAGGGGTTCACCGGGGAGCTGTTTTTT.

The chain employs TRBV10-3 and TRBJ2-1, with 12 nucleotides matching TRBD2. The CDR3 totals 17 residues. V shed 2 bases, J shed 5 bases, and the junction held 7 bases outside the gene matches. The germline V gene has CDR1 ENHRY and CDR2 SYGVKD. For the CDR3, the DNA is TGTGCCATCAGTGAGACCGGGACTAGCGGGTCCAACAATGAGCAGTTCTTC. Translation gives CAISETGTSGSNNEQFF.

The chain is built from TRBV7-9 and TRBJ2-7, with 7 positions matching TRBD1. The V and J ends lost 5 bases and 3 bases, in that order; junction bases with no gene match: 7. This CDR3 spans 14 amino acids. Germline V gene lookup returns CDR1 SEHNR and CDR2 FQNEAQ (reference sequence). CDR3 sequence reads: CASSRPGQIYEQYF. The DNA of the CDR3 is TGTGCCAGCAGCCGGCCGGGACAGATCTACGAGCAGTACTTC.

This chain joins TRBV5-6 and TRBJ2-7, with a tentative D call TRBD1 (6 bases). V was trimmed by 3 bases and J by 6 bases, leaving 16 bases between them. This CDR3 spans 14 amino acids. Germline V gene lookup returns CDR1 SGHDT and CDR2 YYEEEE. The CDR3 is CASSSLTGTREQYF. CDR3 nucleotide sequence: TGTGCCAGCAGCTCCCTAACCGGGACACGCGAGCAGTACTTC.

The chain combines TRBV9 with TRBJ1-4; D possibly corresponds to TRBD1 (6 bases). The V end lost 1 base, the J end lost 4 bases, and 11 bases lay between the germline ends. Germline V gene data show CDR1 as SGDLS and CDR2 as YYNGEE. The CDR3 has 15 amino acids. The CDR3 nucleotides read TGTGCCAGCAGCGTATTGGACAGACTTAATGAAAAACTGTTTTTT. It specifies CASSVLDRLNEKLFF.

The rearrangement links TRBV7-9 to TRBJ1-4; a weak D match, TRBD1 (6 bases). The V and J ends lost 1 base and 7 bases respectively, with 13 bases between them. The CDR3 spans 15 residues. The germline gives CDR1 SEHNR, CDR2 FQNEAQ (reference sequence). The CDR3 nucleotides read TGTGCCAGCAGCTTAGTGGGGGGGGCGCGTGAAAAACTGTTTTTT. The encoded protein is CASSLVGGAREKLFF.